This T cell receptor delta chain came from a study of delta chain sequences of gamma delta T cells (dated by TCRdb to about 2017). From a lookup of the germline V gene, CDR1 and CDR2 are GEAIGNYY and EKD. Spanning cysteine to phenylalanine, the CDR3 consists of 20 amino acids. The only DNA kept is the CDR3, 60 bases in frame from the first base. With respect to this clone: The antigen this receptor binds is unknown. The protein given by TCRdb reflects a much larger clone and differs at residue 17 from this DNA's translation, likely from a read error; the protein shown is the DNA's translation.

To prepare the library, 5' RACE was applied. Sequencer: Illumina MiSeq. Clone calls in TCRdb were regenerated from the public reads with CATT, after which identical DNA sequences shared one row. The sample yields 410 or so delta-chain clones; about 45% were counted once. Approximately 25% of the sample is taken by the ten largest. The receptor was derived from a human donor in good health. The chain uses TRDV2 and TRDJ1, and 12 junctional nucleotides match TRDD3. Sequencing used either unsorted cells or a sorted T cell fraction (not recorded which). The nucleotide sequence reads TGTGCCTGTGACACCCTGGAGGCCGCTCGTACTGGGGGATACACCGATAACCTCATCTTT. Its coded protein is CACDTLEAARTGGYTDNLIF.